Shown below are 2 T cell receptor beta chains from a single sample sequenced in a study of blood T cells in healthy people across ages. The second PCR ran roughly 6 to 11 cycles with a sample-barcoded 5' primer and J-beta primers. TCRdb processed the 5' RACE reads anew with MiXCR; each CDR3 protein has one entry. The sample has some 1.5 million distinct CDR3 sequences; 35% to 45% are singletons. Sequenced material: blood. Receptors were obtained from a woman aged 18-29 years in good health.

This clonotype was seen only a few times. The V and J genes are TRBV5-1 and TRBJ2-7; TRBD2 matches 10 bases. This CDR3 spans 15 amino acids. J gave up 2 bases and V 5 bases, and 7 bases lay outside the gene matches. Germline values: CDR1 SGHRS, CDR2 YFSETQ. The DNA for the CDR3 is TGCGCCAGCAGGGAAGGACTAGCGGAAACCTACGAGCAGTACTTC. Protein product: CASREGLAETYEQYF.

This clonotype was seen more than once but under ten times. The genes are TRBV27 and TRBJ1-6; D call uncertain. This CDR3 region has 14 residues. Deletions cut 2 bases from V and 8 bases from J, with 10 bases between. Per the germline V gene, CDR1 is MNHEY and CDR2 is SMNVEV (reference sequence). The CDR3 sequence: CASSLRGMDSPLHF. The CDR3 nucleotides read TGTGCCAGCAGTTTACGTGGCATGGATTCACCCCTCCACTTT.